The sequence of this T cell receptor (beta chain) was determined in a study of T cells in Graves' hyperthyroidism and ophthalmopathy. Study-wide points: Within blood appeared most thyroid clonotypes that had expanded above 0.001.

Together with thyroid ultrasound, orbital computed tomography, serum thyroxine and TRAb, clinical symptoms were used for diagnoses. From RNA transcripts, TCR beta CDR3 regions were amplified. During a first-round RT-PCR of the TCR CDR3, the HTBI primer set was used. A single record per CDR3 protein comes from TCRdb applying MiXCR to the multiplex PCR reads. The sample contains 300,000 to 500,000 distinct CDR3 sequences, 11% to 15% of which appear only once. The germline V gene encodes CDR1 SQVTM and CDR2 ANQGSEA. Trimming left V 4 bases short and J 4 bases short, with 14 bases between. CDR3 length: 13 amino acids. This clonotype has a count of ten or more. Antigen: not known.

Source material: blood. The TCR was taken from a man in his forties or fifties with Graves' ophthalmopathy. The J gene is TRBJ2-7, the V gene TRBV29-1; the D call may be TRBD1 or TRBD2 (5 bases each). The CDR3 sequence is CSVAPGTGYEQYF. The CDR3, as DNA: TGCAGCGTTGCGCCCGGGACGGGATACGAGCAGTACTTC.